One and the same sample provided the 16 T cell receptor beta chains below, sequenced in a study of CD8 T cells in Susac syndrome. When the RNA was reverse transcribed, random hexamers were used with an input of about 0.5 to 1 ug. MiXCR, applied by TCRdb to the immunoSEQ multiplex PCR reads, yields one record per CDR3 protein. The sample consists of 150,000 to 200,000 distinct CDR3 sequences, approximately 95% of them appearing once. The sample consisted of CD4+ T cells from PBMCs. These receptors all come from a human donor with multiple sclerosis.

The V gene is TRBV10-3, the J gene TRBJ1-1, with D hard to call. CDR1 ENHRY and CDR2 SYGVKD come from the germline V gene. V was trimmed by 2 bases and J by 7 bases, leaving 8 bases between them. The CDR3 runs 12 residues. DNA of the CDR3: TGTGCCATCAGTGAGAGGCAGAGTGAAGCTTTCTTT. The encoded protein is CAISERQSEAFF.

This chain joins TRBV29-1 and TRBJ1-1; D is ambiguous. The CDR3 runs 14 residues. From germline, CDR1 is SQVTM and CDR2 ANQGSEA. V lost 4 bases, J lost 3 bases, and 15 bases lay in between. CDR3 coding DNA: TGCAGCGTTGTTATCAGCACGGGGTACACTGAAGCTTTCTTT. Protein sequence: CSVVISTGYTEAFF.

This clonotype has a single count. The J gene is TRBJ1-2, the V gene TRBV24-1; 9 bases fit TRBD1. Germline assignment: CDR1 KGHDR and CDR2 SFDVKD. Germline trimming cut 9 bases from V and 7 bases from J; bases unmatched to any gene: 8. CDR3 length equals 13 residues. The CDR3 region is CATSTSTGGGYTF. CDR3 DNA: TGTGCCACCTCCACCTCGACAGGGGGTGGCTACACCTTC.

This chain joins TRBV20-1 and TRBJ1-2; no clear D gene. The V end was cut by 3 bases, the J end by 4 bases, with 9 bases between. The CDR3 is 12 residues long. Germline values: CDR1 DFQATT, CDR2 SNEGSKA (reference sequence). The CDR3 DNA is TGCAGTGCTAGTGTCCCAGGCTATGGCTACACCTTC. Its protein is CSASVPGYGYTF.

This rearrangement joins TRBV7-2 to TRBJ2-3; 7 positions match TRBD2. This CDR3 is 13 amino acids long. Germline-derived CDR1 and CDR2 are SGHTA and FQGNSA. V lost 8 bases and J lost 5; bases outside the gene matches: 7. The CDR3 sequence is CASCGRMGDTQYF. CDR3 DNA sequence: TGTGCCAGCTGCGGGAGAATGGGAGATACGCAGTATTTT.

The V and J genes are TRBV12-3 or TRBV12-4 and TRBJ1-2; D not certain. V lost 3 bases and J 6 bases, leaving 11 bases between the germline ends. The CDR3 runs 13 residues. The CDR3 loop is CASSFSGLDGYTF. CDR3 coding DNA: TGTGCCAGCAGTTTTTCTGGGTTAGATGGCTACACCTTC.

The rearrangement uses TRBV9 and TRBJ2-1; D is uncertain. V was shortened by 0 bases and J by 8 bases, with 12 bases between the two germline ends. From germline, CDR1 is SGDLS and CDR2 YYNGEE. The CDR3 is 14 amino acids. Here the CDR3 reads CASSVVVGSHEQFF. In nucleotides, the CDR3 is TGTGCCAGCAGCGTAGTCGTAGGATCCCATGAGCAGTTCTTC.

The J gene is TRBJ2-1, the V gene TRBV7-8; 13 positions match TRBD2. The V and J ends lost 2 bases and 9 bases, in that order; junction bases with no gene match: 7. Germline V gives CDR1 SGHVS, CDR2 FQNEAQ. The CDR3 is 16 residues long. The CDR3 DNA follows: TGTGCCAGCAGCTTATTCGGACTAGCGGGAGTTAGTGAGCAGTTCTTC. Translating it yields CASSLFGLAGVSEQFF.

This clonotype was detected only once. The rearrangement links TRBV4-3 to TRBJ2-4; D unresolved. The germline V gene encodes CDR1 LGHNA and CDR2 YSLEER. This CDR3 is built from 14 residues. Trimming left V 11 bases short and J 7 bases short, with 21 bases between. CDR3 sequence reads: CASQPVRGRNIQYF. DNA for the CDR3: TGCGCCTCCCAACCTGTACGTGGGCGGAACATTCAGTACTTC.

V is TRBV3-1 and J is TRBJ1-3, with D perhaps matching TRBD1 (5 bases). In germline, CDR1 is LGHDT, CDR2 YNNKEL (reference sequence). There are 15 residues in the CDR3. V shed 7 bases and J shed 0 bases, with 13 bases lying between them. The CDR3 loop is CASTGGTFSGNTIYF. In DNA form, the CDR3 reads TGTGCCAGCACCGGGGGGACCTTCTCTGGAAACACCATATATTTT.

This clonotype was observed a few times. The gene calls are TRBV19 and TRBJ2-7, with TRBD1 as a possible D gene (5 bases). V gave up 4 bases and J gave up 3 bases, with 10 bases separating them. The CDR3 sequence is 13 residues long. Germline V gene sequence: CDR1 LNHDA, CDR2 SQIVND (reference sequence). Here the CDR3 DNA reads TGTGCCAGTAGTAATCTAGACAGCTACGAGCAGTACTTC. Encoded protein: CASSNLDSYEQYF.

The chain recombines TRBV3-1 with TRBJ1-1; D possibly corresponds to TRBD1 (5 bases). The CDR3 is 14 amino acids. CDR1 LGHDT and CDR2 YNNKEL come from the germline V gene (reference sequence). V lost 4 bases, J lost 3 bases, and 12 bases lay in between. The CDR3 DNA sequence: TGTGCCAGCAGCCGTCTGAGGGGTTACACTGAAGCTTTCTTT. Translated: CASSRLRGYTEAFF.

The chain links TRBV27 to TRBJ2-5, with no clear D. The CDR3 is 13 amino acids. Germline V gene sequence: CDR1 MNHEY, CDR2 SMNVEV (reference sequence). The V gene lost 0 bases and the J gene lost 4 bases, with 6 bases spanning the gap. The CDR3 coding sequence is TGTGCCAGCAGTTTATCATACGGAGAGACCCAGTACTTC. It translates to CASSLSYGETQYF.

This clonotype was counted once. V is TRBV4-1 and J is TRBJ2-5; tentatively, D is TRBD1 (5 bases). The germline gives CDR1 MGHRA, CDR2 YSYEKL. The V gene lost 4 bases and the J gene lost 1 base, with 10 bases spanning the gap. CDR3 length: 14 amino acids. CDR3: CASSRQTVQETQYF. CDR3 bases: TGCGCCAGCAGCCGCCAGACAGTCCAAGAGACCCAGTACTTC.

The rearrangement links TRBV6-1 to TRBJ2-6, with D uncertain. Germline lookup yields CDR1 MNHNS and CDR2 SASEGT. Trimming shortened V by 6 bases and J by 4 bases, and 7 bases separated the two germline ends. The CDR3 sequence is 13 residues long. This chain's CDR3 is CASRSLGANVLTF. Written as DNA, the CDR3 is TGTGCCAGCAGGTCCCTAGGGGCCAACGTCCTGACTTTC.

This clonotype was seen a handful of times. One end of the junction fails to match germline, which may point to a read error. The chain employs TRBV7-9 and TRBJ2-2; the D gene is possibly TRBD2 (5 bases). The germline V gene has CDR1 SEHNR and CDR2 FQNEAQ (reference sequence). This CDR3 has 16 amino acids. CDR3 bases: TGTGCCAGCAGCCCCTTTGGAGCTCTGACCGCCGGGGAGCTTTTTTTT. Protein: CASSPFGALTAGELFF.